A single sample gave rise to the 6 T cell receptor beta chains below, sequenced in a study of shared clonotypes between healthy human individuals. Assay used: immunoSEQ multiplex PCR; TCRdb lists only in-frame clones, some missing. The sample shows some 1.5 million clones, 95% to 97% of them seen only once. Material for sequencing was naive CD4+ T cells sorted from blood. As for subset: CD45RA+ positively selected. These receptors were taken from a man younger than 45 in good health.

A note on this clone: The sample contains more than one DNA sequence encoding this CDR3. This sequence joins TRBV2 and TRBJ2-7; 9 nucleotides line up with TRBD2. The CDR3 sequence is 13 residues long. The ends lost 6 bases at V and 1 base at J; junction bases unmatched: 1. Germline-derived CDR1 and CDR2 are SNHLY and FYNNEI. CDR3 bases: TGTGCCAGCAGGGCGGGAGGGTCCTACGAGCAGTACTTC. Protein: CASRAGGSYEQYF.

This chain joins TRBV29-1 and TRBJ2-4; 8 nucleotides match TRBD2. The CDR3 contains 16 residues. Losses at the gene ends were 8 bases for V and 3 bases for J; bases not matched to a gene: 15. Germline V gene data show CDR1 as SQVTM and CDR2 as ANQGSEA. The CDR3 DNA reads TGCAGCATGCCTGATAGCGGGAATCGTGTCAAAAACATTCAGTACTTC. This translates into CSMPDSGNRVKNIQYF. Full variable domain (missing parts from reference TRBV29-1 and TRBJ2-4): SAVISQKPSRDICQRGTSLTIQCQVDSQVTMMFWYRQQPGQSLTLIATANQGSEATYESGFVIDKFPISRPNLTFSTLTVSNMSPEDSSIYLCSMPDSGNRVKNIQYFGAGTRLSVL.

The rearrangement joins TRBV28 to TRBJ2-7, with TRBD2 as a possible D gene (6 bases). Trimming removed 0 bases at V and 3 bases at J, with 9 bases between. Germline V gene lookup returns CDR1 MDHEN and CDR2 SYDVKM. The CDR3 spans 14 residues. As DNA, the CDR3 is TGTGCCAGCAGTTTATGGGGCGGGAACTACGAGCAGTACTTC. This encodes CASSLWGGNYEQYF.

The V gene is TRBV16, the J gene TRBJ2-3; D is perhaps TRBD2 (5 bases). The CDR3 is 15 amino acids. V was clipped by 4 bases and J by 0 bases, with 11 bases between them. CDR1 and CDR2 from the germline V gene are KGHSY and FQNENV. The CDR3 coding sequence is TGTGCCAGCAGCCCCGCGGACTTTAGCACAGATACGCAGTATTTT. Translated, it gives CASSPADFSTDTQYF. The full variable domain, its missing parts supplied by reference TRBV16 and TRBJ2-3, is GEEVAQTPKHLVRGEGQKAKLYCAPIKGHSYVFWYQQVLKNEFKFLISFQNENVFDETGMPKERFSAKCLPNSPCSLEIQATKLEDSAVYFCASSPADFSTDTQYFGPGTRLTVL.

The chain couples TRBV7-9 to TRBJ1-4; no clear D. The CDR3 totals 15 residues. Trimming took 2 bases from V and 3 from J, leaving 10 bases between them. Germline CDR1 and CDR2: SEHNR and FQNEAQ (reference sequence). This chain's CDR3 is CASSLTGNSNEKLFF. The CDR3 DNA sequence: TGTGCCAGCAGCTTAACCGGCAATTCTAATGAAAAACTGTTTTTT.

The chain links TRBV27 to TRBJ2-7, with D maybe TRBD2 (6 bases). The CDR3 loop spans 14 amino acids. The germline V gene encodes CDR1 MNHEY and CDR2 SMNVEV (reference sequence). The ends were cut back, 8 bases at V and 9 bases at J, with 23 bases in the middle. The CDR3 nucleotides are TGTGCCAGCGGAGGGAGTGCACAATTTCTTGGGCAGTACTTC. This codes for CASGGSAQFLGQYF.